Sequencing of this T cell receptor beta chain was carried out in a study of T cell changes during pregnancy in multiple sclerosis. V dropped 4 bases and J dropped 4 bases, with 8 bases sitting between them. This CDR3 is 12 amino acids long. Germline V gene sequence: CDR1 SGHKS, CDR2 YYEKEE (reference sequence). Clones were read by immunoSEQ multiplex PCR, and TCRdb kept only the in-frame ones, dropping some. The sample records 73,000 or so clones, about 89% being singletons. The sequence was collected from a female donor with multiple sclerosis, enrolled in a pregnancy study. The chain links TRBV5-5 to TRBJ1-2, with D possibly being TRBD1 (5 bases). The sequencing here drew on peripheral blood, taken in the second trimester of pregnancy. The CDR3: CASSPGLYGYTF. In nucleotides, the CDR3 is TGTGCCAGCAGCCCGGGACTCTATGGCTACACCTTC.